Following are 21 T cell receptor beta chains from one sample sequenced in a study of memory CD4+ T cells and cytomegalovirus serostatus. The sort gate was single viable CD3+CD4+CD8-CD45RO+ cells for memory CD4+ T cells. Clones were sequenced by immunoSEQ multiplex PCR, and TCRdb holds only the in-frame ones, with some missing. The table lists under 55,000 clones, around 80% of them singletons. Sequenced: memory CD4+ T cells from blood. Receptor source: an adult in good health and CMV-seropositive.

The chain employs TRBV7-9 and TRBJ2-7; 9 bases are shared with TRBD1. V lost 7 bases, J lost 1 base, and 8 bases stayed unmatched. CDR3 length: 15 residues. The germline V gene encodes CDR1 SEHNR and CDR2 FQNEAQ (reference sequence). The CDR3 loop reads CASTLGTGRSYEQYF. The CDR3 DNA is TGTGCCAGCACCTTGGGGACAGGGAGATCCTACGAGCAGTACTTC.

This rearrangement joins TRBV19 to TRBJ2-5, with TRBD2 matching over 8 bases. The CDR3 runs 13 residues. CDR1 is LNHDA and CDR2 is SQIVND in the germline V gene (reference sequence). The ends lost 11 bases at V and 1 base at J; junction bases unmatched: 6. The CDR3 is CAVGAGAQETQYF. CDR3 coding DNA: TGTGCCGTCGGAGCGGGGGCCCAAGAGACCCAGTACTTC.

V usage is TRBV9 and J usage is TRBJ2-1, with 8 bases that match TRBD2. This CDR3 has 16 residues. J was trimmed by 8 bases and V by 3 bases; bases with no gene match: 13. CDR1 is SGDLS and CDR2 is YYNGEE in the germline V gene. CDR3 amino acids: CASSADVRGVWDEQFF. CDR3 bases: TGTGCCAGCAGCGCCGATGTGCGGGGGGTCTGGGATGAGCAGTTCTTC.

The CDR3 protein is CSVRTGLSKLFF. CDR3 DNA: TGCAGCGTTCGGACAGGGCTTAGCAAACTGTTTTTT. V and J are TRBV29-1 and TRBJ1-4, with 8 bases fitting TRBD1. The CDR3 has 12 amino acids. J was trimmed by 11 bases and V by 5 bases; bases with no gene match: 7. CDR1 and CDR2 (germline): SQVTM, ANQGSEA.

CDR3 sequence reads: CASRGGDKHYEQYF. The CDR3, as DNA: TGTGCCAGCAGGGGCGGGGATAAACACTACGAGCAGTACTTC. The chain links TRBV28 to TRBJ2-7; possibly TRBD2 for D (6 bases). The CDR3 is made up of 14 amino acids. In germline, CDR1 is MDHEN, CDR2 SYDVKM. V was pared by 6 bases and J by 3 bases, with 15 bases between.

The CDR3 DNA reads as TGTGCCAGCAGTGAATCATTGACTAGCGGGAGAGGGTTCTTC. Translated, it gives CASSESLTSGRGFF. The chain employs TRBV2 and TRBJ2-1; 12 bases agree with TRBD2. After removal of 2 bases from V and 15 bases from J, the junction contained 8 bases not matched to a gene. From germline, CDR1 is SNHLY and CDR2 FYNNEI. The length of the CDR3 is 14 residues.

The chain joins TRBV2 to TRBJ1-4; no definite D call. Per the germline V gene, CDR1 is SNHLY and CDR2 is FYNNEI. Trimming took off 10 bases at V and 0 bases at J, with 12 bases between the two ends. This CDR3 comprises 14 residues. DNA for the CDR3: TGTGCCATCCCGGGTGGGGCAACTAATGAAAAACTGTTTTTT. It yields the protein CAIPGGATNEKLFF.

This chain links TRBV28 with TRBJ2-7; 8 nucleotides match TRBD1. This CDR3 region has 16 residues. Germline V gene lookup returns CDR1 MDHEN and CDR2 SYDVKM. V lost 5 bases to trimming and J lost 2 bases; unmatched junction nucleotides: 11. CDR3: CASSLAGGTGTYEQYF. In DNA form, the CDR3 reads TGTGCCAGCAGTCTAGCCGGAGGGACAGGTACCTACGAGCAGTACTTC.

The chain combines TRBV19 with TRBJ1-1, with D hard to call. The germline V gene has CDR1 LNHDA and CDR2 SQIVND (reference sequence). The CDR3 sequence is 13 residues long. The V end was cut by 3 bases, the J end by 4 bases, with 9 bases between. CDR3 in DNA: TGTGCCAGTAGTATTCGGGCATCCACTGAAGCTTTCTTT. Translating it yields CASSIRASTEAFF. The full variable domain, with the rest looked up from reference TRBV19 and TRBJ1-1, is DGGITQSPKYLFRKEGQNVTLSCEQNLNHDAMYWYRQDPGQGLRLIYYSQIVNDFQKGDIAEGYSVSREKKESFPLTVTSAQKNPTAFYLCASSIRASTEAFFGQGTRLTVV.

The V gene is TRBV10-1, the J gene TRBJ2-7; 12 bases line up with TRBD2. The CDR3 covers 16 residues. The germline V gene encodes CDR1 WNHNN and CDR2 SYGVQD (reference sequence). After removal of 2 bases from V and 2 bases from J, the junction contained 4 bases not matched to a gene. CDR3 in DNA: TGCGCCAGCAGTGAGGGACTAGCGGGAAACGCCTACGAGCAGTACTTC. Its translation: CASSEGLAGNAYEQYF.

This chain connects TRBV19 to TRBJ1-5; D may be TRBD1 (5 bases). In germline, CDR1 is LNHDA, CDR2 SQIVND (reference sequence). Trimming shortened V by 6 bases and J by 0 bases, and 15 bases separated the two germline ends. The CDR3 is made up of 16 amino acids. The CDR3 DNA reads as TGTGCCAGTAGCGGATGGGACGGTTATAGCAATCAGCCCCAGCATTTT. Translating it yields CASSGWDGYSNQPQHF.

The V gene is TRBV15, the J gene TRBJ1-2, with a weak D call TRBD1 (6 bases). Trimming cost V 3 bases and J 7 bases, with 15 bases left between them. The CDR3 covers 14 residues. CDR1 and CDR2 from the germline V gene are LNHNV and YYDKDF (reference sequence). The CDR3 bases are TGTGCCACCAGCAGGGACAGCCTGGCCACTGGCTACACCTTC. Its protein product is CATSRDSLATGYTF.

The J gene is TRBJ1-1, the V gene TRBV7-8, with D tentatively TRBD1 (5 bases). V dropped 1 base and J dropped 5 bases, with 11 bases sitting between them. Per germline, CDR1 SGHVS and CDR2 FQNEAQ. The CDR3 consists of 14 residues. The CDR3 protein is CASSLVQGETEAFF. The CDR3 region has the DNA TGTGCCAGCAGCTTAGTTCAGGGAGAGACTGAAGCTTTCTTT.

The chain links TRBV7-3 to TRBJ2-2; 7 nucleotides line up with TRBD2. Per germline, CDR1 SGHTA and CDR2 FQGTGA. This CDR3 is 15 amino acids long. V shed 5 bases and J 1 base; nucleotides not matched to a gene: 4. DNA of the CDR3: TGTGCCAGCAGCCCCGGCGGGGGGAACACCGGGGAGCTGTTTTTT. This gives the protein CASSPGGGNTGELFF.

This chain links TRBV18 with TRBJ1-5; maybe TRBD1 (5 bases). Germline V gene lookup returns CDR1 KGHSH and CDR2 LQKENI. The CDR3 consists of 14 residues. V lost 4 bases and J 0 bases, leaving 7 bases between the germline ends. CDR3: CASSQDNSNQPQHF. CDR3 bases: TGTGCCAGCTCACAGGACAATAGCAATCAGCCCCAGCATTTT.

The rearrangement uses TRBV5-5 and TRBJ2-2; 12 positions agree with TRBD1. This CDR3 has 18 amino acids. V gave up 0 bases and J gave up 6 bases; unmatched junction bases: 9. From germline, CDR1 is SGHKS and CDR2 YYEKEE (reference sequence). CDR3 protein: CASSLVSGTGGTSGELFF. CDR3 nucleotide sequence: TGTGCCAGCAGCTTGGTTTCAGGGACAGGGGGCACATCCGGGGAGCTGTTTTTT.

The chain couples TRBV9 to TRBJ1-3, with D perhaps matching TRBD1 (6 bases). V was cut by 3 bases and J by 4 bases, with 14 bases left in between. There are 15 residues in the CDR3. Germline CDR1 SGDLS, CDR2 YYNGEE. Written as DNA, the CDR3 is TGTGCCAGCAGCGCCACTACCGGGACAGGAAACACCATATATTTT. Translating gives CASSATTGTGNTIYF. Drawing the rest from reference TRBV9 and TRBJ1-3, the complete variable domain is DSGVTQTPKHLITATGQRVTLRCSPRSGDLSVYWYQQSLDQGLQFLIQYYNGEERAKGNILERFSAQQFPDLHSELNLSSLELGDSALYFCASSATTGTGNTIYFGEGSWLTVV.

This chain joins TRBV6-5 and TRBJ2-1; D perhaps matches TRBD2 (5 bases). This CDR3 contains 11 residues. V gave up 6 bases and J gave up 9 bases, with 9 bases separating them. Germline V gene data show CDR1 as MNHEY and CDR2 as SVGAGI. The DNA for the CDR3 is TGTGCCAGCAGGTCTCGGGGTGAGCAGTTCTTC. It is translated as CASRSRGEQFF.

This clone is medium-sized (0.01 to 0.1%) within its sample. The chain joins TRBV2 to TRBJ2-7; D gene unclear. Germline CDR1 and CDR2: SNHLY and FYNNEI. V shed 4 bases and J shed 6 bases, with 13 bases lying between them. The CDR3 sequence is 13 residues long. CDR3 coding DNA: TGTGCCAGCAGTGCGGGCTCTCCCGGCGAGCAGTACTTC. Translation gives CASSAGSPGEQYF.

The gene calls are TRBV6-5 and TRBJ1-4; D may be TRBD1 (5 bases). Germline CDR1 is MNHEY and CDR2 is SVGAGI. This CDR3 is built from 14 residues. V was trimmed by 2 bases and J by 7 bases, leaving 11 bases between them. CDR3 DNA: TGTGCCAGCAGTTACCGGGGCGGAGGTGAAAAACTGTTTTTT. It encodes CASSYRGGGEKLFF.

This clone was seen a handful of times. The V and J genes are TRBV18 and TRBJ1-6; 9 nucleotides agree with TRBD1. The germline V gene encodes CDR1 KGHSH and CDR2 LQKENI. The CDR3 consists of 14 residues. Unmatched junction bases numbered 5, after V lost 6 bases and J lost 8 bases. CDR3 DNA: TGTGCCAGCTCGAGACAGGGGGAGGATTCACCCCTCCACTTT. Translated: CASSRQGEDSPLHF.